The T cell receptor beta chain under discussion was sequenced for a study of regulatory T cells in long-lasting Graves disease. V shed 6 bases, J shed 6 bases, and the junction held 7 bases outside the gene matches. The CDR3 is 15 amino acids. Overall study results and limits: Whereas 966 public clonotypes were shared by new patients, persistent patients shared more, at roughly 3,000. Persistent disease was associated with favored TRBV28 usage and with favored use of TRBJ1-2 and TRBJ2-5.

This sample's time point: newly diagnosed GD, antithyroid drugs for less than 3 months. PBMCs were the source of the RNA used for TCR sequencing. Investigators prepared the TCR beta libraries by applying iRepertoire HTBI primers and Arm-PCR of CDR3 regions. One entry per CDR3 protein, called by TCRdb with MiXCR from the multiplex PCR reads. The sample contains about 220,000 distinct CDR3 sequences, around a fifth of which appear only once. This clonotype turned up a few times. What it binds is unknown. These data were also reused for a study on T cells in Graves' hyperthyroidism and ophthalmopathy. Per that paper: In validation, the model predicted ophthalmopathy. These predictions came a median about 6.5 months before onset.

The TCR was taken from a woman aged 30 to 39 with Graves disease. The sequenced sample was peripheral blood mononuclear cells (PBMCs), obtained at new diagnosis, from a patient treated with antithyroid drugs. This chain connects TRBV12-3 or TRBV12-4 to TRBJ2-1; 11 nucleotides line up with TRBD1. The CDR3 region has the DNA TGTGCCAGCAGGGTGGACAGGGGGCAGACCAATGAGCAGTTCTTC. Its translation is CASRVDRGQTNEQFF.